One and the same sample provided the 12 T cell receptor beta chains below, sequenced in a study of CD8 T cells in Susac syndrome (dated by TCRdb to the late 2010s). The method was the immunoSEQ multiplex PCR assay. RNA was extracted using the RNeasy kit, and roughly 0.5 to 1 ug of the RNA was reverse transcribed with random hexamers. TCRdb passed the public sequencing reads through fastp at Q25 and MiXCR, retaining productive beta sequences. Rows with a matching CDR3 protein are joined into one entry that keeps the most common DNA and genes. Here the sample has about 200,000 distinct CDR3 sequences; 92% occur a single time. Around 0.13% of the sample lies in the top ten. Specimen: CD8+ T cells from PBMCs. Receptors were obtained from a human donor with multiple sclerosis.

J is TRBJ1-1 and V is TRBV19; D remains ambiguous. Germline V gene lookup returns CDR1 LNHDA and CDR2 SQIVND (reference sequence). This CDR3 comprises 14 residues. V was shortened by 3 bases and J by 4 bases, with 12 bases between the two germline ends. In nucleotides, the CDR3 is TGTGCCAGTAGTATGGGGATGGGGTCCACTGAAGCTTTCTTT. Its protein is CASSMGMGSTEAFF.

J is TRBJ2-7 and V is TRBV19; 12 bases map to TRBD2. V dropped 6 bases and J dropped 3; count of bases not matched to a gene: 6. CDR1 and CDR2 from the germline V gene are LNHDA and SQIVND (reference sequence). The CDR3 covers 15 residues. CDR3 residues: CASSLAGGKFYEQYF. Here the CDR3 DNA reads TGTGCCAGTAGCCTAGCGGGGGGGAAGTTCTACGAGCAGTACTTC.

This clonotype was found once. Relative to the germline gene, one junction end is altered; a read error may explain this. V is TRBV7-9 and J is TRBJ2-2; D is perhaps TRBD2 (5 bases). The CDR3 spans 12 residues. The V gene's germline CDR1 is SEHNR and CDR2 FQNEAQ (reference sequence). The CDR3 loop reads CASSVEGGELLF. The CDR3 DNA is TGTGCCAGCAGCGTCGAGGGTGGGGAGCTGCTTTTT.

The V call is TRBV30, the J call TRBJ2-3; TRBD2 agrees at 8 bases. CDR1 is GTSNPN and CDR2 is SVGIG in the germline V gene (reference sequence). The length of the CDR3 is 16 residues. Trimming removed 0 bases from V and 0 bases from J; junction bases left unmatched: 5. DNA of the CDR3: TGTGCCTGGAGTGTACTCAGCGGGGGTAGCACAGATACGCAGTATTTT. This translates into CAWSVLSGGSTDTQYF.

The CDR3 DNA follows: TGTGCCAGCAGTGTCTGGCAGGGAACCTACAATGAGCAGTTCTTC. Its protein product is CASSVWQGTYNEQFF. This chain joins TRBV6-6 and TRBJ2-1, with D possibly TRBD1 on 5 matching bases. The germline V and J ends were trimmed by 5 bases and 2 bases, with 13 bases remaining between them. The CDR3 is made up of 15 amino acids. The germline CDR1 and CDR2 sequences are MNHNY and SVGAGI (reference sequence).

The sample holds a few counts of this clonotype. This chain uses TRBV13 with TRBJ2-1, with 8 bases lining up with TRBD2. The CDR3 runs 13 residues. From germline, CDR1 is PRHDT and CDR2 FYEKMQ (reference sequence). The V and J ends lost 5 bases and 6 bases, in that order; junction bases with no gene match: 3. The CDR3 spells CASSPGLVNEQFF. The CDR3 nucleotides are TGTGCCAGCAGCCCGGGACTAGTCAATGAGCAGTTCTTC.

This rearrangement joins TRBV5-5 to TRBJ2-3; D is uncertain. The germline V and J ends were trimmed by 4 bases and 7 bases, with 10 bases remaining between them. CDR3 length: 12 amino acids. Per germline, CDR1 SGHKS and CDR2 YYEKEE (reference sequence). The CDR3 DNA reads TGTGCCAGCAGCCCCGGTGGGTATACGCAGTATTTT. Translation gives CASSPGGYTQYF.

The rearrangement uses TRBV5-6 and TRBJ1-1; tentatively, D is TRBD1 (6 bases). The CDR3 covers 14 residues. Germline V lookup: CDR1 SGHDT, CDR2 YYEEEE. The V gene lost 6 bases and the J gene lost 5 bases, with 17 bases spanning the gap. CDR3 sequence (DNA): TGTGCCAGCACCGAACAGGGCTGGAATACTGAAGCTTTCTTT. As protein: CASTEQGWNTEAFF.

V is TRBV19 and J is TRBJ2-6; a possible D gene is TRBD1 (5 bases). Germline loops: CDR1 LNHDA, CDR2 SQIVND (reference sequence). V was clipped by 1 base and J by 0 bases, with 7 bases between them. The length of the CDR3 is 16 residues. The CDR3 is CASSIAGFSGANVLTF. In DNA, the CDR3 is TGTGCCAGTAGTATAGCAGGGTTCTCTGGGGCCAACGTCCTGACTTTC.

The V gene is TRBV7-6, the J gene TRBJ2-7; weak D call: TRBD2 (6 bases). Per the germline V gene, CDR1 is SGHVS and CDR2 is FNYEAQ. The CDR3 length is 14 residues. V was trimmed by 0 bases and J by 6 bases, leaving 12 bases between them. CDR3 in amino acids: CASSLAIGGFEQYF. The CDR3 DNA sequence: TGTGCCAGCAGCTTAGCCATCGGGGGATTCGAGCAGTACTTC.

The chain has TRBV7-2 and TRBJ2-1; D call uncertain. The CDR3 is made up of 12 amino acids. Trimming pared 3 bases from V and 9 bases from J, leaving 9 bases between. Germline lookup yields CDR1 SGHTA and CDR2 FQGNSA. The CDR3 spells CASSFTDTEQFF. CDR3 in DNA: TGTGCCAGCAGCTTTACCGACACTGAGCAGTTCTTC. The full variable domain, completed using reference TRBV7-2 and TRBJ2-1, is GAGVSQSPSNKVTEKGKDVELRCDPISGHTALYWYRQSLGQGLEFLIYFQGNSAPDKSGLPSDRFSAERTGGSVSTLTIQRTQQEDSAVYLCASSFTDTEQFFGPGTRLTVL.

This clonotype appeared a single time. This rearrangement joins TRBV11-1 to TRBJ2-2; D is undetermined. The CDR3 totals 17 residues. Trimming removed 4 bases from V and 0 bases from J, with 15 bases in between. Germline CDR1 reads SGHAT; CDR2 reads FQDESV (reference sequence). CDR3 residues: CASSSPERYPNTGELFF. The CDR3 coding sequence is TGTGCCAGCAGCTCCCCGGAGAGGTACCCGAACACCGGGGAGCTGTTTTTT.